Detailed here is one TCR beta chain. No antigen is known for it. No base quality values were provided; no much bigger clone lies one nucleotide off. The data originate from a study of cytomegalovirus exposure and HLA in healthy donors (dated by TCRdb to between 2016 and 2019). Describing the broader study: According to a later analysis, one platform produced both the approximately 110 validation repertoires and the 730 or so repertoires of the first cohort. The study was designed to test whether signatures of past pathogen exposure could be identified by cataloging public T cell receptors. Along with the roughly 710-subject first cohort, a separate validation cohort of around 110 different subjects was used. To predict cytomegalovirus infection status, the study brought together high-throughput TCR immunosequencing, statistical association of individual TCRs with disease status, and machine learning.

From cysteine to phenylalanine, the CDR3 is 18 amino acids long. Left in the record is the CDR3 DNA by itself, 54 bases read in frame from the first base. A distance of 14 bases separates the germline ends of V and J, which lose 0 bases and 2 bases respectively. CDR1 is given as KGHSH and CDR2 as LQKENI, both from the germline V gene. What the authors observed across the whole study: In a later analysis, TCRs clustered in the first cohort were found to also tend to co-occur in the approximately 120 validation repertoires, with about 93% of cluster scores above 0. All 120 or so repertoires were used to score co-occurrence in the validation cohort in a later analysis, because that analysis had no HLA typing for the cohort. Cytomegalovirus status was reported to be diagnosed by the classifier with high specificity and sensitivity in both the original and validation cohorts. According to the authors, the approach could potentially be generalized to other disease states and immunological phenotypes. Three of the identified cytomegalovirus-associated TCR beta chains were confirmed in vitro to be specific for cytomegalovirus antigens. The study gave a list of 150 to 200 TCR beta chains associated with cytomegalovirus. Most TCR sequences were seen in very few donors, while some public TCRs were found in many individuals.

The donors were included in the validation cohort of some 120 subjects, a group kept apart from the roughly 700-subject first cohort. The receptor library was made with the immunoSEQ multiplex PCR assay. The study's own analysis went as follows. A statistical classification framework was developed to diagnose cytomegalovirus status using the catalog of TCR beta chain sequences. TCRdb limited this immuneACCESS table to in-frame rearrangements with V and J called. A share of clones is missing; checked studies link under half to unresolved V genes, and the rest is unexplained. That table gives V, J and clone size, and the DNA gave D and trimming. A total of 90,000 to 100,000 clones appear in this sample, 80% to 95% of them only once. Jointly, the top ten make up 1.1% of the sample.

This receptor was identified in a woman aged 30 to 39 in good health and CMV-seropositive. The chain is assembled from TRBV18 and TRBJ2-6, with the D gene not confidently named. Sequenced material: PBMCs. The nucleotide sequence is TGTGCCAGCTCACCACCAGTCGGAGCCCCGGCTGGGGCCAACGTCCTGACTTTC. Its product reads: CASSPPVGAPAGANVLTF. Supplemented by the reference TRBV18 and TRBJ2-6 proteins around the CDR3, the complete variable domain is NAGVMQNPRHLVRRRGQEARLRCSPMKGHSHVYWYRQLPEEGLKFMVYLQKENIIDESGMPKERFSAEFPKEGPSILRIQQVVRGDSAAYFCASSPPVGAPAGANVLTFGAGSRLTVL.